This passage covers 10 T cell receptor beta chains from one sample sequenced in a study of T cell responses to AZD1222 COVID-19 vaccine. Here immunoSEQ multiplex PCR was the method, and the copy in TCRdb shows in-frame clones only, minus some. Counted here are some 120,000 clones, 80% to 90% occurring once; the ten biggest clones make up roughly a quarter. The starting material was peripheral blood, obtained 28 days after the second AZD1222 dose. The receptors derive from an adult who received the AZD1222 COVID-19 vaccine.

This chain links TRBV4-1 with TRBJ1-2; D perhaps matches TRBD1 (5 bases). The CDR3 is 14 residues long. V shed 1 base and J shed 14 bases, with 20 bases lying between them. Germline lookup yields CDR1 MGHRA and CDR2 YSYEKL. The CDR3 sequence is CASSQAGQGQAETF. The CDR3 DNA is TGCGCCAGCAGCCAAGCCGGGCAGGGCCAGGCAGAAACCTTC.

The chain joins TRBV7-9 to TRBJ1-4; D is uncertain. Germline V lookup: CDR1 SEHNR, CDR2 FQNEAQ (reference sequence). The CDR3 consists of 14 residues. V shed 5 bases and J shed 1 base, with 8 bases lying between them. The CDR3 sequence: CASSPPGTNEKLFF. The CDR3 coding sequence is TGTGCCAGCAGCCCGCCAGGAACTAATGAAAAACTGTTTTTT.

The genes are TRBV7-9 and TRBJ2-5; unclear D gene. CDR3 length: 13 residues. CDR1 and CDR2 from the germline V gene are SEHNR and FQNEAQ (reference sequence). Trimming removed 1 base from V and 4 bases from J, with 7 bases in between. Here the CDR3 DNA reads TGTGCCAGCAGCTTAGGGCCAGGAGAGACCCAGTACTTC. Translating it yields CASSLGPGETQYF.

This clone occurred many times. The chain carries TRBV29-1 and TRBJ2-2, with TRBD2 matching over 8 bases. CDR3 size: 15 residues. The germline V gene has CDR1 SQVTM and CDR2 ANQGSEA. J was trimmed by 4 bases and V by 3 bases; bases with no gene match: 7. The CDR3 here is CSVDNVSGVTGELFF. The CDR3 DNA sequence: TGCAGCGTTGATAATGTTAGCGGGGTCACCGGGGAGCTGTTTTTT.

This clone was observed a handful of times. The V gene is TRBV2, the J gene TRBJ2-5; the match to TRBD1 covers 8 bases. Per the germline V gene, CDR1 is SNHLY and CDR2 is FYNNEI. The CDR3 runs to 16 residues. V lost 7 bases, J lost 2 bases, and 12 bases stayed unmatched. CDR3: CASKVYLGTGQETQYF. In nucleotides, the CDR3 is TGTGCCAGCAAAGTATACCTAGGGACAGGACAAGAGACCCAGTACTTC.

In nucleotides, the CDR3 is TGTGCCAGCAGCCGACAGGGGGCGGACTATGGCTACACCTTC. Translating gives CASSRQGADYGYTF. The rearrangement uses TRBV3-1 (or the pseudogene TRBV3-2) and TRBJ1-2, with 10 nucleotides matching TRBD1. The J segment lost 3 bases and the V segment lost 4 bases, leaving 2 bases of the junction unmatched. The CDR3 runs to 14 residues. Germline V gene lookup returns CDR1 LGHDT and CDR2 YNNKEL (reference sequence).

In this sample, this clone turned up once. The rearrangement uses TRBV6-5 and TRBJ1-1; D is uncertain. From germline, CDR1 is MNHEY and CDR2 SVGAGI. This CDR3 is 10 amino acids long. Trimming pared 8 bases from V and 7 bases from J, leaving 8 bases between. In nucleotides, the CDR3 is TGTGCCAGCGGTAGGGATGAAGCTTTCTTT. It translates to CASGRDEAFF.

The rearrangement uses TRBV11-2 and TRBJ1-3, with D unresolved. This CDR3 comprises 16 residues. Germline V CDR1 and CDR2: SGHAT, FQNNGV. The V and J ends lost 4 bases and 4 bases respectively, with 17 bases between them. CDR3 coding DNA: TGTGCCAGCAGCTCCCCCCTCGGGATAGGAGGAAACACCATATATTTT. Protein: CASSSPLGIGGNTIYF.

The chain joins TRBV2 to TRBJ2-1; 9 positions match TRBD1. CDR1 is SNHLY, CDR2 FYNNEI, per germline. Trimming took 9 bases from V and 3 from J; bases not matched to a gene: 9. The CDR3 consists of 15 residues. The DNA of the CDR3 is TGTGCCAGGGGCTCGGGGACAGGGCTCTACAATGAGCAGTTCTTC. It encodes CARGSGTGLYNEQFF.

The chain combines TRBV3-1 (or the pseudogene TRBV3-2) with TRBJ1-5; 8 bases match TRBD1. This CDR3 has 14 amino acids. V lost 11 bases to trimming and J lost 9 bases; unmatched junction nucleotides: 15. Germline values: CDR1 LGHDT, CDR2 YNNKEL (reference sequence). Here the CDR3 DNA reads TGTGCCTCCGGGGGCAACAGGGGGGTTACGCCCCAGCATTTT. Amino acid sequence: CASGGNRGVTPQHF.